What follows are 22 T cell receptor beta chains derived from one specimen sequenced in a study of blood T cell repertoires in COVID-19. Profiled with immunoSEQ multiplex PCR; TCRdb holds only in-frame clones, not every one. The sample carries some 120,000 clones, more than 75% recorded once. Sequenced sample: peripheral blood. These receptors were taken from a human donor in a cohort sampled during active COVID-19.

CDR3 loop: CATSRGTSGSLRSHNEQFF. CDR3 nucleotides: TGTGCCACCAGCAGAGGGACTAGCGGGAGTCTACGCAGCCACAATGAGCAGTTCTTC. The rearrangement uses TRBV15 and TRBJ2-1; 13 bases are shared with TRBD2. The CDR3 spans 19 residues. The germline V gene encodes CDR1 LNHNV and CDR2 YYDKDF (reference sequence). J lost 5 bases, V lost 1 base, and 11 bases had no gene match.

The chain carries TRBV6-5 and TRBJ2-7, with 10 bases identical to TRBD1. V shed 7 bases, J shed 4 bases, and the junction held 10 bases outside the gene matches. The CDR3 length is 15 residues. Germline V gene data show CDR1 as MNHEY and CDR2 as SVGAGI. CDR3 loop: CASISGTGEAYEQYF. The CDR3 DNA sequence: TGTGCCAGCATTTCCGGGACAGGGGAGGCGTACGAGCAGTACTTC.

The chain uses TRBV27 and TRBJ2-1; 14 nucleotides line up with TRBD2. Looked up from germline, CDR1 is MNHEY and CDR2 is SMNVEV (reference sequence). With V trimmed by 4 bases and J by 9 bases, 8 bases remained unmatched. The CDR3 contains 16 residues. This CDR3 reads CASSSGTSGRRVEQFF. CDR3 nucleotide sequence: TGTGCCAGCAGTTCTGGGACTAGCGGGAGAAGGGTTGAGCAGTTCTTC.

The V call is TRBV20-1, the J call TRBJ2-2; a weak D match, TRBD1 (6 bases). Germline CDR1 DFQATT, CDR2 SNEGSKA (reference sequence). The germline V and J ends were trimmed by 3 bases and 4 bases, with 15 bases remaining between them. The CDR3 loop spans 15 amino acids. The CDR3: CSASPRGSGTGELFF. The CDR3 bases are TGCAGTGCTAGTCCGAGGGGGAGTGGCACCGGGGAGCTGTTTTTT.

The genes are TRBV23-1 and TRBJ2-2, with 7 bases that match TRBD1. TRBV23-1 is an ORF, and what it does is uncertain. Losses at the gene ends were 9 bases for V and 7 bases for J; bases not matched to a gene: 11. The length of the CDR3 is 14 residues. CDR3 nucleotide sequence: TGCGCCAGTCGGGACAGAAGTTTAGGCGGGGAGCTGTTTTTT. It yields the protein CASRDRSLGGELFF.

This chain links TRBV6-8 with TRBJ2-7, with 7 bases lining up with TRBD2. Unmatched junction bases numbered 18, after V lost 2 bases and J lost 2 bases. There are 19 residues in the CDR3. In germline, CDR1 is MNHGY, CDR2 SAAAGT. CDR3 bases: TGTGCCAGCAGTTACCGGTCCGGTAGGTTGCGGGAGTTCGCCTACGAGCAGTACTTC. Amino acid sequence: CASSYRSGRLREFAYEQYF.

This clone was seen only once. The chain is built from TRBV2 and TRBJ2-7; D not resolved. This CDR3 region has 13 residues. Germline V lookup: CDR1 SNHLY, CDR2 FYNNEI. Trimming removed 6 bases from V and 6 bases from J, with 15 bases in between. The CDR3, as DNA: TGTGCCAGCAGAGAGGATTTGCCTGGCGAGCAGTACTTC. It encodes CASREDLPGEQYF.

The V call is TRBV7-7, the J call TRBJ2-5, with D tentatively TRBD1 (5 bases). The CDR3 loop spans 15 amino acids. The V gene lost 7 bases and the J gene lost 0 bases, with 15 bases spanning the gap. Germline CDR1 is SSHAT and CDR2 is FNYEAQ (reference sequence). DNA for the CDR3: TGTGCCAGCACCACTACCCCAGGGAACCAAGAGACCCAGTACTTC. Amino acids: CASTTTPGNQETQYF.

J is TRBJ1-2 and V is TRBV4-3; D gene ambiguous. The CDR3 is made up of 16 amino acids. Germline V lookup: CDR1 LGHNA, CDR2 YSLEER. The ends were cut back, 0 bases at V and 6 bases at J, with 17 bases in the middle. The CDR3, as DNA: TGCGCCAGCAGCCAAGATTGGGTTCCGCCAGCGGATGGCTACACCTTC. This translates into CASSQDWVPPADGYTF.

This chain uses TRBV28 with TRBJ1-2; maybe TRBD1 (5 bases). Trimming took 5 bases from V and 6 from J, leaving 10 bases between them. This CDR3 has 12 amino acids. CDR1 and CDR2 (germline): MDHEN, SYDVKM. The chain's CDR3 is CASSDRYHGYTF. In DNA form, the CDR3 reads TGTGCCAGCAGTGACAGATATCATGGCTACACCTTC.

V is TRBV6-5 and J is TRBJ2-7, with 8 bases lining up with TRBD1. This CDR3 is built from 14 residues. Germline loops: CDR1 MNHEY, CDR2 SVGAGI. The V and J ends lost 6 bases and 4 bases, in that order; junction bases with no gene match: 8. The chain's CDR3 is CASRFNRDRYEQYF. CDR3 nucleotide sequence: TGTGCCAGCAGGTTCAACCGGGACAGGTACGAGCAGTACTTC.

The CDR3 region is CASSPGVEQYF. The DNA of the CDR3 is TGTGCCAGCAGCCCGGGGGTCGAGCAGTACTTC. J is TRBJ2-7 and V is TRBV11-2, with D perhaps TRBD2 (6 bases). CDR1 and CDR2 from the germline V gene are SGHAT and FQNNGV. V shed 5 bases and J shed 6 bases, with 8 bases lying between them. There are 11 residues in the CDR3. Complete variable domain (other parts from reference TRBV11-2 and TRBJ2-7): EAGVAQSPRYKIIEKRQSVAFWCNPISGHATLYWYQQILGQGPKLLIQFQNNGVVDDSQLPKDRFSAERLKGVDSTLKIQPAKLEDSAVYLCASSPGVEQYFGPGTRLTVT.

The chain has TRBV29-1 and TRBJ1-2, with D tentatively TRBD1 (5 bases). Trimming cost V 3 bases and J 6 bases, with 14 bases left between them. Germline V gives CDR1 SQVTM, CDR2 ANQGSEA. There are 13 residues in the CDR3. Written as DNA, the CDR3 is TGCAGCGTTGAGTCAGGCTGGGGCAATGGCTACACCTTC. It specifies CSVESGWGNGYTF.

The rearrangement joins TRBV27 to TRBJ2-1; 7 positions agree with TRBD2. CDR1 is MNHEY and CDR2 is SMNVEV in the germline V gene (reference sequence). J was trimmed by 7 bases and V by 1 base; bases with no gene match: 10. CDR3 length equals 16 residues. As DNA, the CDR3 is TGTGCCAGCAGTTTATTCTCGACGGGACTACGTAATGAGCAGTTCTTC. As protein: CASSLFSTGLRNEQFF.

The V call is TRBV28, the J call TRBJ1-2; TRBD1 might be the D (5 bases). The V gene lost 4 bases and the J gene lost 2 bases, with 14 bases spanning the gap. This CDR3 contains 15 residues. From germline, CDR1 is MDHEN and CDR2 SYDVKM. CDR3 in DNA: TGTGCCAGCAGTTCTCAGGGTAGGGCAAACTATGGCTACACCTTC. The encoded protein is CASSSQGRANYGYTF.

This chain connects TRBV5-4 to TRBJ1-6; possibly TRBD1 for D (6 bases). The CDR3 has 16 residues. The V end was cut by 3 bases, the J end by 10 bases, with 20 bases between. Per the germline V gene, CDR1 is SGHNT and CDR2 is YYREEE (reference sequence). The CDR3 bases are TGTGCCAGCAGCTACTCGAGAGCGGCAGGGGCCTCACCCCTCCACTTT. Translated: CASSYSRAAGASPLHF.

This rearrangement joins TRBV7-9 to TRBJ2-3; 11 bases line up with TRBD2. CDR1 is SEHNR and CDR2 is FQNEAQ in the germline V gene (reference sequence). CDR3 length equals 17 residues. V lost 1 base, J lost 3 bases, and 6 bases stayed unmatched. In DNA form, the CDR3 reads TGTGCCAGCAGCTTAGGGCGACTAGCGGGAAGGACAGATACGCAGTATTTT. Translated: CASSLGRLAGRTDTQYF. Combining the CDR3 with reference TRBV7-9 and TRBJ2-3 gives the whole variable domain DTGVSQNPRHKITKRGQNVTFRCDPISEHNRLYWYRQTLGQGPEFLTYFQNEAQLEKSRLLSDRFSAERPKGSFSTLEIQRTEQGDSAMYLCASSLGRLAGRTDTQYFGPGTRLTVL.

This chain joins TRBV25-1 and TRBJ1-1, with D maybe TRBD1 (5 bases). In germline, CDR1 is MGHDK, CDR2 SYGVNS. This CDR3 contains 15 residues. V dropped 3 bases and J dropped 2 bases, with 13 bases sitting between them. The CDR3 DNA reads TGTGCCAGCAGTGATAATGCGGGGCTCAACACTGAAGCTTTCTTT. Translation gives CASSDNAGLNTEAFF.

The rearrangement joins TRBV28 to TRBJ1-5, with 7 bases fitting TRBD1. Unmatched junction bases numbered 9, after V lost 6 bases and J lost 4 bases. CDR1 and CDR2 (germline): MDHEN, SYDVKM. The CDR3 is 15 amino acids. The CDR3 loop is CASRRQGGPNQPQHF. The CDR3 DNA reads as TGTGCCAGCAGGCGGCAGGGGGGCCCAAATCAGCCCCAGCATTTT. The variable domain in full, with the rest retrieved from reference TRBV28 and TRBJ1-5, is DVKVTQSSRYLVKRTGEKVFLECVQDMDHENMFWYRQDPGLGLRLIYFSYDVKMKEKGDIPEGYSVSREKKERFSLILESASTNQTSMYLCASRRQGGPNQPQHFGDGTRLSIL.

This clone was seen a single time. The CDR3 coding sequence is TGTGCCAGCAGCCTGGGACTAGCGGGAGGGTGGATTAGCACAGATACGCAGTATTTT. It specifies CASSLGLAGGWISTDTQYF. V usage is TRBV9 and J usage is TRBJ2-3, with 16 bases matching TRBD2. The CDR3 totals 19 residues. Germline-derived CDR1 and CDR2 are SGDLS and YYNGEE. Germline trimming cut 4 bases from V and 0 bases from J; bases unmatched to any gene: 8.

The chain combines TRBV6-5 with TRBJ2-6; D is unresolved. V was cut by 8 bases and J by 0 bases, with 5 bases left in between. The CDR3 is made up of 13 amino acids. Germline V gene lookup returns CDR1 MNHEY and CDR2 SVGAGI. The CDR3 sequence: CASGSSGANVLTF. In DNA form, the CDR3 reads TGTGCCAGCGGTAGCTCTGGGGCCAACGTCCTGACTTTC.

The rearrangement joins TRBV7-9 to TRBJ2-3, with 14 bases lining up with TRBD2. The CDR3 spans 17 residues. Germline assignment: CDR1 SEHNR and CDR2 FQNEAQ (reference sequence). With V trimmed by 5 bases and J by 2 bases, 6 bases remained unmatched. CDR3 nucleotide sequence: TGTGCCAGCAGCCCTAGACTAGCGGGAGGGGTCACAGATACGCAGTATTTT. This codes for CASSPRLAGGVTDTQYF.